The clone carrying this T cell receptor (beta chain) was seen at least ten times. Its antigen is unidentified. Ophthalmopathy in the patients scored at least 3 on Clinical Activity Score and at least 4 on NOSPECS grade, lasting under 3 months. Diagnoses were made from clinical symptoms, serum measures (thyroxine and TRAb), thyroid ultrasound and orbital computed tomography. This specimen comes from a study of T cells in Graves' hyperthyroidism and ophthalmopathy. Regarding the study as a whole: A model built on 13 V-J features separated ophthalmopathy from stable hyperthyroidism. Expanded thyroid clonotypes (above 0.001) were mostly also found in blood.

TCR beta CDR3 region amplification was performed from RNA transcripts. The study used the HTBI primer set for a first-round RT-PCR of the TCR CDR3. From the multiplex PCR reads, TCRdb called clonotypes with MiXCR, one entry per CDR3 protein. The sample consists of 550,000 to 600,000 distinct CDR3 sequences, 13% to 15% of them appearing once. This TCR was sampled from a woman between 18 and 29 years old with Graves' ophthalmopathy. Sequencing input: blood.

As DNA, the CDR3 is TGTGCCACTAAACGCAGGGGTGGCTACGAGCAGTACTTC. Its translation: CATKRRGGYEQYF. The chain recombines TRBV3-1 with TRBJ2-7; possibly TRBD1 for D (6 bases). The germline V and J ends were trimmed by 10 bases and 3 bases, with 16 bases remaining between them. The CDR3 sequence is 13 residues long. CDR1 LGHDT and CDR2 YNNKEL come from the germline V gene (reference sequence).